This TCR beta chain comes out of a study of beta chain features in type 1 diabetes. The investigators reverse transcribed all of the isolated RNA, so they sequenced expressed TCRB transcripts. Using immunoSEQ multiplex PCR, the repertoire was profiled, and TCRdb retains in-frame clones only, with some absent. The sample holds hundreds of thousands of clones, around 15% seen once. Trimming took 1 base from V and 5 from J; bases not matched to a gene: 12. Germline V gives CDR1 SGHTA, CDR2 FQGNSA. The CDR3 has 17 amino acids. The V gene is TRBV7-2, the J gene TRBJ2-3; 7 bases are shared with TRBD1. The receptor comes from a man aged 25 to 40 in good health. The sample comprised central memory CD4+ T cells from blood. CDR3 nucleotides: TGTGCCAGCAGCTTAGGCTCCTCGGGACAGCGACGAGATACGCAGTATTTT. Residues: CASSLGSSGQRRDTQYF.